This T cell receptor (beta chain) was found in a study of brain T cells in children with intractable seizures. CDR1 is GTSNPN and CDR2 is SVGIG in the germline V gene (reference sequence). V trimming: 0 bases; J trimming: 4 bases; junction bases outside the gene matches: 12. The CDR3 runs to 18 residues. The table came from immunoSEQ multiplex PCR; TCRdb's copy has only in-frame clones and leaves some out. This table holds roughly 80,000 clones, more than 75% found once. The clonotype originates from a girl aged 2 to 10 with Rasmussen encephalitis and intractable seizures. The sequencing here drew on peripheral blood, taken at surgery. The gene calls are TRBV30 and TRBJ1-2; 12 positions agree with TRBD1. The DNA for the CDR3 is TGTGCCTGGAGTGTGCCCGGGACAGGGGGCCCTATTTCCTATGGCTACACCTTC. This gives the protein CAWSVPGTGGPISYGYTF.